Listed below are T cell receptor beta chains from one sample, sequenced in a study of technical replicates of blood from a handful of donors. TCRdb's table, derived via immunoSEQ multiplex PCR, lists solely in-frame clones and lacks some. The sample lists 60,000 to 90,000 clones, 95% occurring once. The sequencing sample was made of T cells isolated from PBMCs. Receptors were obtained from a human donor in good health. Each CDR3 is given with its conserved first and last residue.

TRBV28 | CASSPAYEQYF
TRBV11-2 | CASSHGTFGPGELFF
TRBV18 | CASSPSMTGIYNEQFF
TRBV5-5 | CASSSGGVLTNYGYTF
TRBV7-9 | CASRRKLGTASYNEQFF
TRBV28 | CASSLDPRAGANVLTF
TRBV19 | CASSTQRGQGSSSSYNSPLHF
TRBV30 | CAWSPLGELFF
TRBV28 | CASNPSIGQGYGYTF
TRBV19 | CASSAGTGSYEQYF
TRBV29-1 | CSVDPPGELSGANVLTF
TRBV27 | CASSFSGSIYEQYF
TRBV28 | CASSPLQGLISNQPQHF
TRBV6-5 | CASSNRGARTEAFF
TRBV25-1 | CASWTGALTDTQYF
TRBV9 | CASSEQTGYPTEAFF
TRBV5-8 | CASSFNSGMNTEAFF
TRBV4-1 | CASSQVLGTKYEQYF
TRBV30 | CAWKGWQGNSPLHF
TRBV9 | CASSVGLGGGRAPGSYEQYF
TRBV2 | CASIQEFGYTF
TRBV6-6 | CASSYVGDTEAFF
TRBV14 | CASSQAWGTSTDTQYF
TRBV27 | CATMSASYGYTF
TRBV27 | CASSLYLAGGPGEQFF
TRBV19 | CASSIGRRSPLIGTQYF
TRBV29-1 | CSVDSRVVGVEAFF
TRBV19 | CASSTYQGSSYNEQFF
TRBV28 | CASSLRGSSYNSPLHF
TRBV18 | CASSPTVHVTEAFF